These 26 T cell receptor beta chains came from one sample sequenced in a study of T cells in Graves' hyperthyroidism and ophthalmopathy. TCR beta CDR3 region amplification was performed from RNA transcripts. The primer set for the first-round RT-PCR of the TCR CDR3 was HTBI. TCRdb analysed the multiplex PCR reads with MiXCR anew, one entry per CDR3 protein. Of 300,000 to 450,000 distinct CDR3 sequences listed, approximately 18% are singletons. Sequencing was carried out using blood. The receptors come from a woman aged 25 to 39 with Graves' hyperthyroidism that later progressed to Graves' ophthalmopathy.

This clonotype was counted ten times or more. This CDR3 reads CASSGGLAGGFQETQYF. The CDR3 nucleotides are TGCGCCAGCAGTGGAGGACTAGCGGGAGGATTTCAAGAGACCCAGTACTTC. The chain combines TRBV10-2 with TRBJ2-5; 14 bases are shared with TRBD2. The length of the CDR3 is 17 residues. Germline trimming cut 4 bases from V and 2 bases from J; bases unmatched to any gene: 6. In germline, CDR1 is WSHSY, CDR2 SAAADI.

This clonotype was counted many times. The rearrangement uses TRBV27 and TRBJ2-7, with 7 positions matching TRBD2. The CDR3 has 15 amino acids. Trimming cost V 2 bases and J 2 bases; bases outside gene matches: 6. CDR1 MNHEY and CDR2 SMNVEV come from the germline V gene (reference sequence). CDR3 amino acids: CASSLLAEPPYEQYF. The CDR3 coding sequence is TGTGCCAGCAGTTTACTAGCGGAGCCACCCTACGAGCAGTACTTC.

The chain recombines TRBV11-2 with TRBJ2-5; D unclear. CDR3 length: 13 amino acids. Germline V gene data show CDR1 as SGHAT and CDR2 as FQNNGV. The V end lost 2 bases, the J end lost 5 bases, and 9 bases lay between the germline ends. In DNA form, the CDR3 reads TGTGCCAGCAGCTTACCGGGTTTGGAGACCCAGTACTTC. Encoded protein: CASSLPGLETQYF.

As regards this clonotype: The junction and the germline gene differ at one end; a read error may be behind it. The J gene is TRBJ2-1, the V gene TRBV11-2; D remains ambiguous. The CDR3 runs to 16 residues. Per germline, CDR1 SGHAT and CDR2 FQNNGV. CDR3 sequence (DNA): TGTGCCAACAGCCGCACTATCACCCTGGTCAACAATGAGCAGTTCTTC. Its translation is CANSRTITLVNNEQFF.

This clonotype was seen at least ten times. The V call is TRBV28, the J call TRBJ1-2; 9 positions match TRBD1. This CDR3 spans 14 amino acids. Germline CDR1 and CDR2: MDHEN and SYDVKM. V trimming: 2 bases; J trimming: 2 bases; junction bases outside the gene matches: 0. CDR3 in amino acids: CASSLDRGNYGYTF. The CDR3 DNA follows: TGTGCCAGCAGTTTAGACAGGGGGAACTATGGCTACACCTTC.

At least ten counts were recorded for this clonotype. The chain links TRBV19 to TRBJ2-1; D unresolved. The V and J ends lost 2 bases and 4 bases respectively, with 6 bases between them. CDR1 and CDR2 (germline): LNHDA, SQIVND (reference sequence). The CDR3 totals 13 residues. CDR3 bases: TGTGCCAGTAGTATACGAGTTTACAATGAGCAGTTCTTC. Translation: CASSIRVYNEQFF. Drawing the rest from reference TRBV19 and TRBJ2-1, the complete variable domain is DGGITQSPKYLFRKEGQNVTLSCEQNLNHDAMYWYRQDPGQGLRLIYYSQIVNDFQKGDIAEGYSVSREKKESFPLTVTSAQKNPTAFYLCASSIRVYNEQFFGPGTRLTVL.

The rearrangement uses TRBV7-9 and TRBJ1-6; possible D gene TRBD1, 5 bases. V lost 4 bases and J 9 bases, leaving 16 bases between the germline ends. The germline gives CDR1 SEHNR, CDR2 FQNEAQ (reference sequence). There are 15 residues in the CDR3. CDR3 region: CASSSSGTLASPLHF. The CDR3 DNA reads TGTGCCAGCAGCTCCTCCGGGACCCTGGCTTCACCCCTCCACTTT. Using reference TRBV7-9 and TRBJ1-6 for the parts outside the CDR3, the full variable domain is DTGVSQNPRHKITKRGQNVTFRCDPISEHNRLYWYRQTLGQGPEFLTYFQNEAQLEKSRLLSDRFSAERPKGSFSTLEIQRTEQGDSAMYLCASSSSGTLASPLHFGNGTRLTVT.

This clonotype has only a few counts. The chain has TRBV6-1 and TRBJ2-5; TRBD2 might be the D (7 bases). The V and J ends lost 1 base and 4 bases respectively, with 13 bases between them. Germline loops: CDR1 MNHNS, CDR2 SASEGT. This CDR3 contains 15 residues. The CDR3 is CASSEGHRGGETQYF. The CDR3 DNA reads TGTGCCAGCAGTGAAGGACATAGGGGGGGAGAGACCCAGTACTTC.

Ten or more counts support this clonotype. The chain is built from TRBV15 and TRBJ1-4, with TRBD1 matching 7 bases. CDR1 LNHNV and CDR2 YYDKDF come from the germline V gene (reference sequence). This CDR3 region has 15 residues. Trimming at V came to 3 bases and at J to 6 bases, leaving 7 bases not matched to a gene. CDR3 in amino acids: CATSSPDRVYEKLFF. The CDR3 DNA sequence: TGTGCCACCAGCAGTCCTGACAGGGTCTATGAAAAACTGTTTTTT. Supplemented by reference TRBV15 and TRBJ1-4, the full variable domain reads DAMVIQNPRYQVTQFGKPVTLSCSQTLNHNVMYWYQQKSSQAPKLLFHYYDKDFNNEADTPDNFQSRRPNTSFCFLDIRSPGLGDTAMYLCATSSPDRVYEKLFFGSGTQLSVL.

The rearrangement uses TRBV4-1 and TRBJ1-1; D unresolved. This CDR3 spans 16 amino acids. CDR1 and CDR2 (germline): MGHRA, YSYEKL. Trimming stripped 3 bases from V and 4 bases from J, with 18 bases between. The CDR3 loop is CASSHPGEGSGTEAFF. DNA for the CDR3: TGCGCCAGCAGCCATCCTGGGGAGGGATCGGGCACTGAAGCTTTCTTT.

This clonotype has a count of ten or more. The chain uses TRBV28 and TRBJ1-2, with D possibly TRBD1 on 5 matching bases. The germline CDR1 and CDR2 sequences are MDHEN and SYDVKM. Trimming pared 6 bases from V and 5 bases from J, leaving 13 bases between. CDR3 length equals 13 residues. This CDR3 reads CASSGTGVYGYTF. Here the CDR3 DNA reads TGTGCCAGCAGCGGGACGGGGGTGTATGGCTACACCTTC.

The chain couples TRBV20-1 to TRBJ2-2, with a tentative D call TRBD2 (5 bases). The ends were cut back, 6 bases at V and 3 bases at J, with 17 bases in the middle. Per germline, CDR1 DFQATT and CDR2 SNEGSKA (reference sequence). This CDR3 comprises 15 residues. The CDR3, as DNA: TGCAGTGCCGCTAGAGACGGGGATCACACCGGGGAGCTGTTTTTT. Translation: CSAARDGDHTGELFF.

In this sample, this clonotype turned up many times. The chain couples TRBV12-3 or TRBV12-4 to TRBJ2-2; 10 bases are a match to TRBD1. V lost 4 bases to trimming and J lost 6 bases; unmatched junction nucleotides: 5. The CDR3 consists of 15 residues. Here the CDR3 DNA reads TGTGCCAGCAGTTCTAGGACAGGGGGGGCCGGGGAGCTGTTTTTT. Its translation is CASSSRTGGAGELFF.

This clonotype has ten or more counts. V usage is TRBV28 and J usage is TRBJ2-1; D remains ambiguous. CDR3 size: 11 residues. The ends were cut back, 3 bases at V and 8 bases at J, with 5 bases in the middle. The V gene's germline CDR1 is MDHEN and CDR2 SYDVKM. CDR3: CASSFNYEQFF. The CDR3 DNA follows: TGTGCCAGCAGTTTCAATTATGAGCAGTTCTTC.

This clonotype came up a few times. The rearrangement uses TRBV28 and TRBJ2-1; no clear D gene. CDR1 and CDR2 (germline): MDHEN, SYDVKM. CDR3 length: 13 residues. Between the trimmed V and J ends, which lost 2 bases and 6 bases, there was a span of 8 bases. The CDR3 nucleotides read TGTGCCAGCAGTTTAATACTGGGCAATGAGCAGTTCTTC. It translates to CASSLILGNEQFF.

This clonotype was counted ten times or more. The rearrangement uses TRBV27 and TRBJ2-1, with 10 bases that match TRBD2. The CDR3 loop spans 15 amino acids. The germline gives CDR1 MNHEY, CDR2 SMNVEV (reference sequence). V shed 6 bases and J 10 bases; nucleotides not matched to a gene: 12. CDR3 in amino acids: CASSLRTGTSVEQFF. The CDR3 DNA sequence: TGTGCCAGCAGCCTAAGAACCGGGACTAGCGTCGAGCAGTTCTTC.

As to this clonotype: At one boundary the junction diverges from the germline segment, which might be a read error. The chain links TRBV7-2 to TRBJ2-1; 8 bases match TRBD2. Germline V lookup: CDR1 SGHTA, CDR2 FQGNSA. This CDR3 spans 19 amino acids. The CDR3 loop is CASSPTLSSGSFSYNEQSF. As DNA, the CDR3 is TGTGCCAGCAGCCCTACGTTATCCAGCGGGAGCTTCTCCTACAATGAGCAGTCCTTC.

Note on this clonotype: Germline and junction disagree at one end, which may indicate a read error. This chain links TRBV6-1 with TRBJ1-5, with TRBD1 as a possible D gene (6 bases). Germline V gene data show CDR1 as MNHNS and CDR2 as SASEGT. CDR3 length: 16 residues. The CDR3 nucleotides are TGTGCCGGCAGTGAAATCGGGCAGGGGAAGGGTCAGCCCCAGCATTTT. Amino acids: CAGSEIGQGKGQPQHF.

This clonotype has only a few counts. The chain links TRBV25-1 to TRBJ1-6, with D tentatively TRBD1 (5 bases). Germline values: CDR1 MGHDK, CDR2 SYGVNS. The CDR3 is made up of 15 amino acids. Trimming shortened V by 1 base and J by 9 bases, and 13 bases separated the two germline ends. The CDR3 sequence is CASSESQGIRSPLHF. The CDR3 region has the DNA TGTGCCAGCAGTGAATCGCAGGGTATCCGTTCACCCCTCCACTTT. Full variable domain (outside the CDR3, taken from reference TRBV25-1 and TRBJ1-6): EADIYQTPRYLVIGTGKKITLECSQTMGHDKMYWYQQDPGMELHLIHYSYGVNSTEKGDLSSESTVSRIRTEHFPLTLESARPSHTSQYLCASSESQGIRSPLHFGNGTRLTVT.

The chain carries TRBV5-1 and TRBJ1-2; no clear D. V lost 5 bases and J lost 3, with 14 bases in between. The CDR3 contains 14 residues. The germline V gene has CDR1 SGHRS and CDR2 YFSETQ. CDR3 nucleotides: TGCGCCAGCAGAATTCTCCAGAGAGACTATGGCTACACCTTC. Translating it yields CASRILQRDYGYTF.

This chain uses TRBV20-1 with TRBJ1-1; D is uncertain. Germline-derived CDR1 and CDR2 are DFQATT and SNEGSKA (reference sequence). V lost 5 bases to trimming and J lost 10 bases, with 14 bases between them. The CDR3 has 11 residues. CDR3 sequence (DNA): TGCAGTGCTCGGAACTTAGGTGGAGCTTTCTTT. Translating gives CSARNLGGAFF.

The sample holds many counts of this clonotype. This chain uses TRBV19 with TRBJ2-6; TRBD1 matches at 8 bases. The CDR3 has 17 residues. The ends lost 5 bases at V and 1 base at J; junction bases unmatched: 7. Looked up from germline, CDR1 is LNHDA and CDR2 is SQIVND (reference sequence). The CDR3 reads CASSSDRVGSGANVLTF. The CDR3 DNA follows: TGTGCCAGTAGTTCGGACAGGGTAGGGTCTGGGGCCAACGTCCTGACTTTC.

This clonotype was counted a few times. V gene TRBV12-3 or TRBV12-4 combines with J gene TRBJ2-5, with 8 bases that match TRBD2. The CDR3 loop spans 17 amino acids. V gave up 4 bases and J gave up 2 bases; unmatched junction bases: 12. CDR3 sequence: CASSWGGGRGEQETQYF. The CDR3 DNA reads as TGTGCCAGCAGTTGGGGGGGGGGGCGGGGGGAGCAAGAGACCCAGTACTTC.

At least ten counts were recorded for this clonotype. V gene TRBV7-9 combines with J gene TRBJ2-1; 9 bases line up with TRBD1. Germline-derived CDR1 and CDR2 are SEHNR and FQNEAQ (reference sequence). V gave up 4 bases and J gave up 3 bases; unmatched junction bases: 13. This CDR3 contains 18 residues. The CDR3 region has the DNA TGTGCCAGCAGCTCTGGACAGGGGTTGTCAGACTTCTACAATGAGCAGTTCTTC. Translated, it gives CASSSGQGLSDFYNEQFF. The full variable domain, its missing parts supplied by reference TRBV7-9 and TRBJ2-1, is DTGVSQNPRHKITKRGQNVTFRCDPISEHNRLYWYRQTLGQGPEFLTYFQNEAQLEKSRLLSDRFSAERPKGSFSTLEIQRTEQGDSAMYLCASSSGQGLSDFYNEQFFGPGTRLTVL.

This chain connects TRBV12-5 to TRBJ2-1, with D uncertain. The V end was cut by 7 bases, the J end by 0 bases, with 16 bases between. Germline V lookup: CDR1 LGHNT, CDR2 FRNRAP. The CDR3 sequence is 16 residues long. CDR3 nucleotides: TGTGCTAGTGCCACAAATGAGGCCGCCTCCTACAATGAGCAGTTCTTC. This translates into CASATNEAASYNEQFF.

This clonotype came up many times. This chain links TRBV3-1 with TRBJ1-2, with 7 bases lining up with TRBD1. V was pared by 0 bases and J by 0 bases, with 13 bases of the junction left unmatched. The CDR3 extends over 19 amino acids. The V gene's germline CDR1 is LGHDT and CDR2 YNNKEL (reference sequence). The CDR3 nucleotides read TGTGCCAGCAGCCAAGATCGATTCACAGGGGATCCAGCTAACTATGGCTACACCTTC. Its translation: CASSQDRFTGDPANYGYTF.